These 21 T cell receptor beta chains came from one sample sequenced in a study of cytomegalovirus exposure and HLA in healthy donors. The primer mix had 60 Vbeta and 13 Jbeta primers. Measured with immunoSEQ multiplex PCR; TCRdb has only the in-frame clones, and not every one. The table shows roughly 100,000 clones, with 60% to 80% occurring only once. Sequences were obtained from PBMCs. These receptors all stem from a woman aged 55-69 years in good health and CMV-seropositive.

The chain has TRBV10-3 and TRBJ2-7, with 8 bases identical to TRBD1. This CDR3 is 17 amino acids long. V was pared by 2 bases and J by 3 bases, with 12 bases of the junction left unmatched. Germline V CDR1 and CDR2: ENHRY, SYGVKD. CDR3 coding DNA: TGTGCCATCAGTGAGGCCTTAACAGGGGGTAAAAACTACGAGCAGTACTTC. It specifies CAISEALTGGKNYEQYF.

The chain joins TRBV14 to TRBJ2-7, with D possibly TRBD2 on 6 matching bases. Trimming left V 4 bases short and J 3 bases short, with 10 bases between. The length of the CDR3 is 13 residues. Germline V gene lookup returns CDR1 SGHDN and CDR2 FVKESK. This chain's CDR3 is CASSRGVFYEQYF. The CDR3 DNA reads as TGTGCCAGCAGCCGGGGGGTTTTCTACGAGCAGTACTTC.

The V gene is TRBV6-5, the J gene TRBJ2-1, with TRBD2 identical over 7 bases. Germline assignment: CDR1 MNHEY and CDR2 SVGAGI. V was clipped by 0 bases and J by 3 bases; unmatched bases: 5. The CDR3 is made up of 16 amino acids. CDR3 nucleotides: TGTGCCAGCAGTTACTCGGGCCCGGGGGGCTACAATGAGCAGTTCTTC. Amino acid sequence: CASSYSGPGGYNEQFF.

V gene TRBV2 combines with J gene TRBJ2-2; D possibly corresponds to TRBD2 (5 bases). CDR3 length: 13 amino acids. CDR1 is SNHLY, CDR2 FYNNEI, per germline. V dropped 6 bases and J dropped 6 bases, with 11 bases sitting between them. CDR3 amino acids: CASRTSRAGELFF. CDR3 bases: TGTGCCAGCAGAACTAGTCGGGCCGGGGAGCTGTTTTTT.

The rearrangement joins TRBV19 to TRBJ1-1; 7 nucleotides match TRBD1. The germline CDR1 and CDR2 sequences are LNHDA and SQIVND (reference sequence). The CDR3 runs to 15 residues. The V gene end was trimmed by 7 bases and the J gene end by 0 bases; junction bases not matched to a gene: 8. The CDR3 loop reads CASNEQGSMNTEAFF. The DNA for the CDR3 is TGTGCCAGTAACGAACAGGGGTCCATGAACACTGAAGCTTTCTTT.

The genes are TRBV7-3 and TRBJ1-2; D call uncertain. The CDR3 extends over 15 amino acids. The V and J ends lost 6 bases and 0 bases respectively, with 14 bases between them. CDR1 and CDR2 (germline): SGHTA, FQGTGA. The DNA for the CDR3 is TGTGCCAGCAGTGACGGCAGGAAATCTAACTATGGCTACACCTTC. It translates to CASSDGRKSNYGYTF.

The chain uses TRBV19 and TRBJ2-2; a weak D match, TRBD1 (6 bases). CDR1 is LNHDA and CDR2 is SQIVND in the germline V gene (reference sequence). The CDR3 consists of 15 residues. Trimming cost V 6 bases and J 3 bases, with 14 bases left between them. The CDR3 DNA reads TGTGCCAGTAGCCAAACAGGGCTTGACACCGGGGAGCTGTTTTTT. Translated, it gives CASSQTGLDTGELFF.

The genes are TRBV18 and TRBJ2-7, with TRBD2 matching 12 bases. Germline CDR1 KGHSH, CDR2 LQKENI. V was clipped by 3 bases and J by 3 bases; unmatched bases: 3. The CDR3 is 15 amino acids. CDR3 in amino acids: CASSPGTSGLYEQYF. CDR3 DNA sequence: TGTGCCAGCTCACCCGGGACTAGCGGGCTCTACGAGCAGTACTTC.

The V gene is TRBV19, the J gene TRBJ1-2, with D hard to call. The CDR3 covers 13 residues. In germline, CDR1 is LNHDA, CDR2 SQIVND (reference sequence). V lost 5 bases to trimming and J lost 1 base, with 8 bases between them. The CDR3 region is CASSPRGNYGYTF. The CDR3 bases are TGTGCCAGTAGTCCCCGCGGTAACTATGGCTACACCTTC.

J is TRBJ1-1 and V is TRBV12-2; the table names TRBD1, a call not compared with the DNA. TRBV12-2 is reported as a pseudogene. The CDR3 contains 19 residues. CDR3 protein: CASRLAPDRERGRDTEAFF. CDR3 nucleotides: TGTGCAAGTCGCTTAGCGCCCGACAGGGAGAGGGGCCGGGACACTGAAGCTTTCTTT.

The CDR3 nucleotides are TGTGCCAGCAGTCGTACGACCGGGACTAGCGGAGGGAACACCGGGGAGCTGTTTTTT. This codes for CASSRTTGTSGGNTGELFF. The chain combines TRBV11-2 with TRBJ2-2; 11 nucleotides agree with TRBD2. Germline-derived CDR1 and CDR2 are SGHAT and FQNNGV. V was pared by 6 bases and J by 1 base, with 13 bases of the junction left unmatched. The CDR3 length is 19 residues.

The rearrangement links TRBV18 to TRBJ2-1; 13 bases fit TRBD2. The CDR3 is 15 residues long. The germline gives CDR1 KGHSH, CDR2 LQKENI. V dropped 5 bases and J dropped 9; count of bases not matched to a gene: 7. The CDR3: CASSSRTSGSAEQFF. The CDR3 DNA is TGTGCCAGCTCATCCAGGACTAGCGGGAGTGCTGAGCAGTTCTTC.

The V call is TRBV5-1, the J call TRBJ2-1, with a possible D match to TRBD2 (5 bases). The germline V and J ends were trimmed by 4 bases and 9 bases, with 23 bases remaining between them. This CDR3 comprises 16 residues. Per germline, CDR1 SGHRS and CDR2 YFSETQ. The CDR3 reads CASSRERGSARGEQFF. The CDR3 bases are TGCGCCAGCAGCCGAGAGCGAGGGAGCGCCCGGGGTGAGCAGTTCTTC.

The V call is TRBV5-1, the J call TRBJ2-1; no clear D gene. This CDR3 has 13 amino acids. With 0 bases removed from V and 4 bases from J, the gap between germline ends came to 5 bases. Per germline, CDR1 SGHRS and CDR2 YFSETQ. The CDR3 loop is CASSLAIYNEQFF. CDR3 DNA sequence: TGCGCCAGCAGCTTGGCCATTTACAATGAGCAGTTCTTC.

Only one count was recorded for this clone. The chain is built from TRBV19 and TRBJ2-5; TRBD1 agrees at 8 bases. Germline V CDR1 and CDR2: LNHDA, SQIVND (reference sequence). The CDR3 runs 14 residues. The junction had 3 bases not matched to a gene; V was cut back by 1 base and J by 5 bases. Here the CDR3 reads CASSIGQGWETQYF. CDR3 coding DNA: TGTGCCAGTAGTATAGGACAGGGGTGGGAGACCCAGTACTTC.

This clone was counted once. This sequence joins TRBV4-2 and TRBJ2-3; 7 bases line up with TRBD2. Germline CDR1 is LGHNA and CDR2 is YNFKEQ. The CDR3 is made up of 16 amino acids. Trimming took 1 base from V and 0 from J; bases not matched to a gene: 4. The DNA of the CDR3 is TGTGCCAGCAGCCAAGTAGGACTAGTGAGCACAGATACGCAGTATTTT. As protein: CASSQVGLVSTDTQYF.

This chain links TRBV10-2 with TRBJ2-1, with TRBD2 as a possible D gene (7 bases). The CDR3 spans 14 residues. From germline, CDR1 is WSHSY and CDR2 SAAADI. With 7 bases removed from V and 10 bases from J, the gap between germline ends came to 20 bases. The CDR3 region is CASNVGGAYTEQFF. For the CDR3, the DNA is TGCGCCAGCAATGTGGGGGGGGCTTATACCGAGCAGTTCTTC.

This rearrangement joins TRBV29-1 to TRBJ2-7; unclear D gene. Germline V gene data show CDR1 as SQVTM and CDR2 as ANQGSEA. Trimming shortened V by 0 bases and J by 3 bases, and 9 bases separated the two germline ends. CDR3 length: 13 residues. CDR3 bases: TGCAGCGTTGAAGAGGGCATAAGCTACGAGCAGTACTTC. Translating gives CSVEEGISYEQYF.

This chain uses TRBV5-1 with TRBJ2-1, with 11 bases lining up with TRBD1. Germline lookup yields CDR1 SGHRS and CDR2 YFSETQ. V lost 3 bases and J lost 7; bases outside the gene matches: 9. CDR3 length: 16 amino acids. The CDR3, as DNA: TGCGCCAGCAGCTGGACCGGGACAGGGGGAGGGAATGAGCAGTTCTTC. Its protein product is CASSWTGTGGGNEQFF.

The chain employs TRBV4-1 and TRBJ2-5, with D perhaps matching TRBD1 (6 bases). V lost 5 bases and J lost 1, with 14 bases in between. CDR3 length: 15 residues. Germline loops: CDR1 MGHRA, CDR2 YSYEKL. DNA of the CDR3: TGCGCCAGCAGCGCTAACGGACAGATCCAAGAGACCCAGTACTTC. Translated: CASSANGQIQETQYF.

The chain combines TRBV4-2 with TRBJ2-7, with a tentative D call TRBD1 (5 bases). CDR1 and CDR2 (germline): LGHNA, YNFKEQ. The CDR3 consists of 13 residues. V was shortened by 2 bases and J by 7 bases, with 12 bases between the two germline ends. The CDR3, as DNA: TGTGCCAGCAGCCAACAAATAGCAGGGGAGCAGTACTTC. Translated: CASSQQIAGEQYF.